This T cell receptor beta chain was recorded in a study of T-cell memory formation after mild COVID-19. CDR3 length equals 16 residues. From germline, CDR1 is MNHEY and CDR2 SMNVEV (reference sequence). Trimming pared 0 bases from V and 6 bases from J, leaving 14 bases between. This clonotype was seen a handful of times. TCRdb reprocessed the 5' RACE reads with MiXCR, giving one entry per CDR3 protein. The sample gives 150,000 or so distinct CDR3 sequences, about 9.9% of which show up once; roughly 3.8% is in the top ten. Sequenced input: PBMCs or a T cell subset sorted from them (not recorded which). This sequence was found in a man aged 18 to 30 who had mild COVID-19 (a few samples of this study predate the infection). Cell type and time point are not known. The rearrangement links TRBV27 to TRBJ2-2; TRBD1 is a possible D gene (6 bases). The CDR3 bases are TGTGCCAGCAGTTTATCGATGGGGGCCCAACCCGGGGAGCTGTTTTTT. It specifies CASSLSMGAQPGELFF.